What follows is one T cell receptor (beta chain) and its context. Its specific antigen is unknown. Base qualities were left out, and no much larger clone turns up one base away. The same CDR3 is also encoded by other DNA sequences in this sample. The cysteine opens and the phenylalanine closes a CDR3 of 15 amino acids. Of all the DNA, just the CDR3 is kept, 45 bases in frame from base 1. From the germline V gene, CDR1 is SGDLS and CDR2 is YYNGEE. The junction carries 11 bases between V and J, which are trimmed by 0 bases and 2 bases respectively. From each donor, a single peripheral blood sample of about 116 mL on average was drawn into heparinised tubes. A BD FACSAria II was used to sort naive, central memory, regulatory and stem cell-like memory CD4+ T cells with a panel that included CD45RO, CCR7, CD25, CD127, CD95 and CD27. All sorted populations exceeded 95% purity. PBMCs were isolated immediately by Lymphoprep density gradient centrifugation and stained directly without culture. To minimize batch effects, samples were stained and sorted in pairs, one healthy donor with one patient per experiment.

This specimen belongs to a study of beta chain features in type 1 diabetes (dated by TCRdb to the late 2010s). In terms of the full investigation: Patients and healthy donors did not differ in mean age, gender distribution, total cell number or subset yield. A total of some 110 million sorted cells were examined across all samples, and a strong correlation was observed between cell number per subset and RNA yield. The study compared TCRB repertoires of sorted circulating CD4+ T cell subsets between recently diagnosed type 1 diabetes patients and matched healthy donors. Regulatory and stem cell-like memory subsets were obtained from only 8 patients and roughly 8 healthy donors, while naive and central memory subsets were obtained from all 30 or so donors.

What the research found in general, with its limitations: Because the HLA sub-analyses included only small numbers of individuals, any influence of HLA type on TCRB rearrangement was left unresolved. The naive, central memory and regulatory TCRB repertoires appeared to resemble one another more closely among patients than among healthy donors. At VDJ recombination sites, patients with type 1 diabetes made fewer insertions and deleted more nucleotides, a pattern implying thymic rearrangement abnormalities. Because cDNA rather than genomic DNA was sequenced, highly expressing activated cells could have been over-represented, although no difference in activation and CD3 levels was found between groups. In all four CD4+ subsets, TCRB CDR3 length was moderately but significantly shorter in type 1 diabetes patients. PCR may preferentially amplify shorter templates, but because patient and control samples were amplified and corrected together, any resulting skew would affect both groups equally.

The High Capacity cDNA Reverse Transcription Kit was used to reverse transcribe all of the isolated RNA, meaning that expressed TCRB transcripts were what got sequenced. Deep immunoSEQ sequencing was applied to naive, central memory and regulatory T cell samples, giving an average of roughly 3.5 million total reads per sample. Sorted cells were lysed in RLT buffer and RNA was extracted with DNase-treated RNeasy Micro or Mini kits, depending on cell number. To prevent cross-contamination, each cell subset was processed individually, whereas patient and healthy donor samples were processed jointly. TCRB sequences were amplified from cDNA with the immunoSEQ multiplex PCR, producing 87-bp fragments spanning the CDR3 region. Sequencing of the amplicons was done on the Illumina HiSeq platform. Per the original workflow: PCR bias was computationally corrected using synthetic template baselines, reads within Hamming distance 2 were collapsed, and singletons that could not be merged were discarded. Reads were aligned against IMGT so that V, D and J genes, CDR3 length and insertions or deletions at six rearrangement sites could be assigned. Within each subset, clonotype counts were normalized to sorted cell number, after which true diversity and Gini coefficients were computed with the tcR R package. The overlap coefficient, calculated on TCRB nucleotide sequences, was used to measure repertoire sharing. As a proxy for the pre-selection repertoire, out-of-frame TCRB sequences from naive cells were analyzed. The table comes from immuneACCESS by way of TCRdb, which keeps in-frame sequences with V and J called. Part of the clones is missing from these tables; in studies checked, under half for an unresolved V gene and the rest for unknown reasons. D and trimming come from the DNA, and the V and J calls and clone size come from that table. This sample lists around 690,000 clones; around 12% were detected once. Jointly, the top ten make up around 0.12% of the sample.

Specimen: naive CD4+ T cells from blood. What this sample's cell subset or site label stands for: true naive CD4+ T cells. The chain joins TRBV9 to TRBJ2-5; too little of a D gene remains to name it. The sequence was obtained from a young man with type 1 diabetes. The DNA sequence reads TGTGCCAGCAGCGTAGCTGGCGGCAGGCAAGAGACCCAGTACTTC. Its protein reads: CASSVAGGRQETQYF. Reference TRBV9 and TRBJ2-5 proteins supply the regions before and after the CDR3; the full variable domain is: DSGVTQTPKHLITATGQRVTLRCSPRSGDLSVYWYQQSLDQGLQFLIQYYNGEERAKGNILERFSAQQFPDLHSELNLSSLELGDSALYFCASSVAGGRQETQYFGPGTRLLVL.